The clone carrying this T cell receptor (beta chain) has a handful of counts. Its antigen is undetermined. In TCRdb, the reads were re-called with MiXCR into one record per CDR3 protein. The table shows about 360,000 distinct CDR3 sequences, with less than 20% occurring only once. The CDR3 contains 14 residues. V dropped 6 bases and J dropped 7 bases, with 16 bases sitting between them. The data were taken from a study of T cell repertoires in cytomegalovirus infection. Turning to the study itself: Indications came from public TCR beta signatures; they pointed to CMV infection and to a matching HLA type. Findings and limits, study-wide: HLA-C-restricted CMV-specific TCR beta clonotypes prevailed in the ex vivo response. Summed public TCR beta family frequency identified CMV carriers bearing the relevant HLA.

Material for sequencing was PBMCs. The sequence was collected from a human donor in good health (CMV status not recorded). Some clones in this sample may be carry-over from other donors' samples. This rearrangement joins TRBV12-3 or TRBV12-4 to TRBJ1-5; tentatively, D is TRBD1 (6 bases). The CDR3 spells CASSRGLQSQPQHF. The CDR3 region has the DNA TGTGCCAGCAGCCGGGGGCTGCAAAGCCAGCCCCAGCATTTT.